Each of the 29 T cell receptor beta chains below was sequenced from the same sample in a study of T cells in Graves' hyperthyroidism and ophthalmopathy. Template material for amplifying TCR beta CDR3 regions consisted of RNA transcripts. First-round RT-PCR targeting the TCR CDR3 was performed with the HTBI primer set. TCRdb ran MiXCR on the multiplex PCR reads and lists one entry per CDR3 protein. The sample consists of a few hundred thousand distinct CDR3 sequences, 15% to 18% of them appearing once. Material: blood. Receptor source: a woman aged 25 to 39 with Graves' hyperthyroidism.

This clonotype showed up just a few times. The chain uses TRBV20-1 and TRBJ2-3, with 7 bases lining up with TRBD2. This CDR3 region has 17 residues. The V gene end was trimmed by 0 bases and the J gene end by 0 bases; junction bases not matched to a gene: 9. Germline assignment: CDR1 DFQATT and CDR2 SNEGSKA (reference sequence). The CDR3 region is CSARDPAGSGSTDTQYF. The DNA of the CDR3 is TGCAGTGCTAGAGATCCCGCAGGTAGCGGGAGCACAGATACGCAGTATTTT.

V is TRBV15 and J is TRBJ2-1, with 9 bases aligning to TRBD2. In germline, CDR1 is LNHNV, CDR2 YYDKDF (reference sequence). This CDR3 has 16 residues. Trimming removed 0 bases from V and 4 bases from J; junction bases left unmatched: 4. CDR3 DNA: TGTGCCACCAGCAGAGAACTAGCGGGCATATACAATGAGCAGTTCTTC. Translated, it gives CATSRELAGIYNEQFF.

The chain joins TRBV4-3 to TRBJ2-1; TRBD2 matches at 10 bases. The J segment lost 8 bases and the V segment lost 3 bases, leaving 10 bases of the junction unmatched. CDR1 and CDR2 from the germline V gene are LGHNA and YSLEER. This CDR3 comprises 16 residues. In DNA, the CDR3 is TGCGCCAGCAGCCAGGGTCCGGGACTAGCGAACGATGAGCAGTTCTTC. It translates to CASSQGPGLANDEQFF.

This clonotype was detected a few times. The J gene is TRBJ2-1, the V gene TRBV6-1; D is possibly TRBD1 (6 bases). Trimming stripped 6 bases from V and 5 bases from J, with 20 bases between. This CDR3 spans 16 amino acids. Germline V CDR1 and CDR2: MNHNS, SASEGT. The CDR3 coding sequence is TGTGCCAGCAGGAATGAACCCTCGGACAGCGACAATGAGCAGTTCTTC. Translated: CASRNEPSDSDNEQFF.

This clonotype was counted between two and nine times. This rearrangement joins TRBV12-5 to TRBJ1-2; no clear D gene. Germline CDR1 reads LGHNT; CDR2 reads FRNRAP. V was trimmed by 3 bases and J by 7 bases, leaving 9 bases between them. The CDR3 loop spans 12 amino acids. The CDR3 coding sequence is TGTGCTAGTGGTTTACTACAGAGTGGCTACACCTTC. Its protein is CASGLLQSGYTF.

This clonotype was observed a handful of times. J is TRBJ2-2 and V is TRBV6-5; D may be TRBD2 (6 bases). V was shortened by 0 bases and J by 5 bases, with 13 bases between the two germline ends. In germline, CDR1 is MNHEY, CDR2 SVGAGI. This CDR3 comprises 16 residues. The CDR3 is CASSYSNLAPTGELFF. Here the CDR3 DNA reads TGTGCCAGCAGTTACTCGAACCTAGCGCCTACCGGGGAGCTGTTTTTT.

This chain joins TRBV29-1 and TRBJ1-4, with D unclear. V was cut by 7 bases and J by 0 bases, with 9 bases left in between. The CDR3 loop spans 13 amino acids. Germline V gene lookup returns CDR1 SQVTM and CDR2 ANQGSEA. CDR3 sequence: CSAAVSTNEKLFF. In nucleotides, the CDR3 is TGCAGCGCTGCGGTTTCAACTAATGAAAAACTGTTTTTT.

This clonotype was observed at least ten times. V and J are TRBV20-1 and TRBJ2-3; TRBD1 agrees at 9 bases. V was clipped by 0 bases and J by 4 bases; unmatched bases: 2. This CDR3 has 14 amino acids. Germline V gene sequence: CDR1 DFQATT, CDR2 SNEGSKA (reference sequence). The CDR3 reads CSAREDRGADTQYF. CDR3 nucleotide sequence: TGCAGTGCTAGAGAGGACAGGGGCGCAGATACGCAGTATTTT.

This clonotype has only a few counts. V and J are TRBV7-9 and TRBJ1-3; TRBD1 might be the D (6 bases). V lost 4 bases, J lost 0 bases, and 10 bases lay in between. Germline V gives CDR1 SEHNR, CDR2 FQNEAQ (reference sequence). The CDR3 has 15 amino acids. The CDR3 region is CASSWDISSGNTIYF. CDR3 coding DNA: TGTGCCAGCAGCTGGGACATAAGCTCTGGAAACACCATATATTTT.

This clonotype was observed many times. The chain recombines TRBV5-5 with TRBJ1-2; the match to TRBD1 covers 7 bases. From germline, CDR1 is SGHKS and CDR2 YYEKEE (reference sequence). Trimming removed 4 bases from V and 0 bases from J; junction bases left unmatched: 0. The CDR3 is made up of 13 amino acids. The CDR3 DNA is TGTGCCAGCAGCGGACAGGCTAACTATGGCTACACCTTC. Translation: CASSGQANYGYTF.

The chain joins TRBV9 to TRBJ2-5; maybe TRBD1 (6 bases). The V gene lost 3 bases and the J gene lost 5 bases, with 17 bases spanning the gap. CDR3 length equals 15 residues. Germline-derived CDR1 and CDR2 are SGDLS and YYNGEE. CDR3 nucleotide sequence: TGTGCCAGCAGCGAGGAGACACAAAGGGGGGAGACCCAGTACTTC. Amino acid sequence: CASSEETQRGETQYF.

The sample holds many counts of this clonotype. The chain combines TRBV11-2 with TRBJ2-1; TRBD2 aligns across 8 bases. This CDR3 spans 15 amino acids. The germline V gene has CDR1 SGHAT and CDR2 FQNNGV. V was clipped by 3 bases and J by 8 bases; unmatched bases: 9. CDR3: CASSFGGSGKDEQFF. In DNA, the CDR3 is TGTGCCAGCAGCTTTGGGGGTAGCGGGAAGGATGAGCAGTTCTTC.

This clonotype has only a few counts. This chain connects TRBV6-5 to TRBJ1-1, with 7 bases matching TRBD1. Per the germline V gene, CDR1 is MNHEY and CDR2 is SVGAGI. The CDR3 is made up of 17 amino acids. Unmatched junction bases numbered 11, after V lost 0 bases and J lost 4 bases. The CDR3 loop is CASSYSPGEGAGTEAFF. The DNA of the CDR3 is TGTGCCAGCAGTTACTCCCCGGGGGAGGGGGCTGGCACTGAAGCTTTCTTT.

This clonotype has a handful of counts. The chain joins TRBV27 to TRBJ2-7; TRBD2 aligns across 11 bases. Trimming cost V 5 bases and J 2 bases; bases outside gene matches: 2. Germline V gives CDR1 MNHEY, CDR2 SMNVEV (reference sequence). The CDR3 runs 14 residues. This CDR3 is CASSHSGGAYEQYF. CDR3 nucleotide sequence: TGTGCCAGCAGTCATAGCGGGGGGGCCTACGAGCAGTACTTC.

This clonotype was seen at least ten times. The chain recombines TRBV11-2 with TRBJ2-7; TRBD2 matches at 14 bases. The CDR3 extends over 18 amino acids. CDR1 and CDR2 from the germline V gene are SGHAT and FQNNGV. V lost 5 bases and J lost 7; bases outside the gene matches: 16. CDR3 loop: CASSPRQMGLAGVGEQYF. CDR3 DNA sequence: TGTGCCAGCAGCCCTCGGCAGATGGGACTAGCGGGAGTGGGGGAGCAGTACTTC.

This clonotype has just a few counts. J is TRBJ2-5 and V is TRBV14; 9 bases are a match to TRBD1. From germline, CDR1 is SGHDN and CDR2 FVKESK. The CDR3 extends over 17 amino acids. With 1 base clipped from V and 2 bases from J, the junction kept 8 bases outside the gene matches. CDR3 nucleotide sequence: TGTGCCAGCAGCCAAGGGCCCCCGGACAGGGGACAAGAGACCCAGTACTTC. Translating it yields CASSQGPPDRGQETQYF. Drawing the rest from reference TRBV14 and TRBJ2-5, the complete variable domain is EAGVTQFPSHSVIEKGQTVTLRCDPISGHDNLYWYRRVMGKEIKFLLHFVKESKQDESGMPNNRFLAERTGGTYSTLKVQPAELEDSGVYFCASSQGPPDRGQETQYFGPGTRLLVL.

This clonotype was seen ten or more times. The rearrangement uses TRBV20-1 and TRBJ1-2; no reliable D call. V lost 5 bases and J 1 base, leaving 11 bases between the germline ends. This CDR3 has 13 residues. Germline V gives CDR1 DFQATT, CDR2 SNEGSKA (reference sequence). The CDR3 sequence is CSAPSDDNYGYTF. The CDR3 nucleotides read TGCAGTGCTCCTTCGGACGATAACTATGGCTACACCTTC.

This clonotype was observed many times. This rearrangement joins TRBV28 to TRBJ2-7; TRBD2 agrees at 11 bases. Germline V gene sequence: CDR1 MDHEN, CDR2 SYDVKM. The CDR3 is made up of 16 amino acids. J lost 1 base, V lost 5 bases, and 7 bases had no gene match. CDR3 sequence (DNA): TGTGCCAGCAGTCGCCGGACTAGCGGGTTATCCTACGAGCAGTACTTC. Its protein is CASSRRTSGLSYEQYF.

This clonotype is medium-sized. The gene calls are TRBV12-3 or TRBV12-4 and TRBJ2-3; D uncertain. Trimming shortened V by 5 bases and J by 1 base, and 19 bases separated the two germline ends. The CDR3 is 17 amino acids. CDR3 region: CASSPGLVGIGTDTQYF. Here the CDR3 DNA reads TGTGCCAGCAGTCCTGGTTTAGTTGGGATCGGCACAGATACGCAGTATTTT.

This clonotype was recorded a few times. This chain uses TRBV20-1 with TRBJ1-1; D is uncertain. Deletions cut 0 bases from V and 0 bases from J, with 11 bases between. CDR1 and CDR2 from the germline V gene are DFQATT and SNEGSKA (reference sequence). The CDR3 has 15 residues. The CDR3 DNA follows: TGCAGTGCTAGAGACCCAGTGGGAATGAACACTGAAGCTTTCTTT. Protein: CSARDPVGMNTEAFF.

The chain couples TRBV7-8 to TRBJ2-7; D remains ambiguous. Trimming pared 0 bases from V and 6 bases from J, leaving 9 bases between. Germline CDR1 reads SGHVS; CDR2 reads FQNEAQ. CDR3 length: 13 residues. In DNA form, the CDR3 reads TGTGCCAGCAGCTTAGCCGCTGAAAGCGAGCAGTACTTC. This translates into CASSLAAESEQYF.

The table lists this clonotype with many counts. V is TRBV7-2 and J is TRBJ2-7, with 8 positions matching TRBD2. V was pared by 5 bases and J by 6 bases, with 6 bases of the junction left unmatched. The CDR3 runs 13 residues. Looked up from germline, CDR1 is SGHTA and CDR2 is FQGNSA. CDR3 loop: CASSRSGSGEQYF. CDR3 coding DNA: TGTGCCAGCAGCCGAAGCGGGAGTGGCGAGCAGTACTTC. The full variable domain, completed using reference TRBV7-2 and TRBJ2-7, is GAGVSQSPSNKVTEKGKDVELRCDPISGHTALYWYRQSLGQGLEFLIYFQGNSAPDKSGLPSDRFSAERTGGSVSTLTIQRTQQEDSAVYLCASSRSGSGEQYFGPGTRLTVT.

The rearrangement links TRBV10-2 to TRBJ2-3; 8 bases fit TRBD1. The germline CDR1 and CDR2 sequences are WSHSY and SAAADI. The J segment lost 3 bases and the V segment lost 6 bases, leaving 5 bases of the junction unmatched. The CDR3 consists of 14 residues. This chain's CDR3 is CASSPDRVTDTQYF. The CDR3 bases are TGCGCCAGCAGCCCGGACAGGGTGACAGATACGCAGTATTTT.

This chain links TRBV13 with TRBJ2-2; 7 nucleotides match TRBD2. The CDR3 consists of 16 residues. CDR1 and CDR2 from the germline V gene are PRHDT and FYEKMQ (reference sequence). With 3 bases clipped from V and 6 bases from J, the junction kept 10 bases outside the gene matches. The CDR3 spells CASSLGGLAAAGELFF. CDR3 sequence (DNA): TGTGCCAGCAGCTTGGGAGGGCTAGCTGCCGCCGGGGAGCTGTTTTTT. Full variable domain (missing parts from reference TRBV13 and TRBJ2-2): AAGVIQSPRHLIKEKRETATLKCYPIPRHDTVYWYQQGPGQDPQFLISFYEKMQSDKGSIPDRFSAQQFSDYHSELNMSSLELGDSALYFCASSLGGLAAAGELFFGEGSRLTVL.

The V and J genes are TRBV4-3 and TRBJ2-7; the D gene could be TRBD1 or TRBD2 (5 bases each). The CDR3 has 15 amino acids. The V end lost 6 bases, the J end lost 5 bases, and 20 bases lay between the germline ends. Germline CDR1 reads LGHNA; CDR2 reads YSLEER. The CDR3 protein is CASSPSGQGGDEQYF. CDR3 in DNA: TGCGCCAGCAGTCCATCGGGGCAGGGTGGCGACGAGCAGTACTTC.

This clonotype has ten or more counts. The genes are TRBV7-2 and TRBJ2-7; D is possibly TRBD2 (5 bases). Germline-derived CDR1 and CDR2 are SGHTA and FQGNSA. CDR3 length equals 14 residues. V was pared by 5 bases and J by 3 bases, with 14 bases between. In DNA, the CDR3 is TGTGCCAGCAGCCCCAACCCGGGATTCTACGAGCAGTACTTC. Amino acid sequence: CASSPNPGFYEQYF.

This clonotype was found many times. This sequence joins TRBV28 and TRBJ2-7; possible D gene TRBD1, 5 bases. This CDR3 is 14 amino acids long. The V end lost 3 bases, the J end lost 2 bases, and 11 bases lay between the germline ends. In germline, CDR1 is MDHEN, CDR2 SYDVKM. DNA for the CDR3: TGTGCCAGCAGTTTCGTAGGGGTTACCTACGAGCAGTACTTC. Translating it yields CASSFVGVTYEQYF.

CDR3 residues: CASSEELAGVTDTQYF. The CDR3 region has the DNA TGTGCCAGCAGTGAAGAACTAGCGGGAGTTACAGATACGCAGTATTTT. The V and J genes are TRBV2 and TRBJ2-3; 11 bases are a match to TRBD2. Germline V gene data show CDR1 as SNHLY and CDR2 as FYNNEI. CDR3 size: 16 residues. The V and J ends lost 1 base and 3 bases, in that order; junction bases with no gene match: 3.

The V call is TRBV7-2, the J call TRBJ2-1; maybe TRBD2 (5 bases). CDR3 length: 13 residues. Trimming took 3 bases from V and 8 from J, leaving 11 bases between them. Germline loops: CDR1 SGHTA, CDR2 FQGNSA. The CDR3: CASSLSGPDEQFF. CDR3 sequence (DNA): TGTGCCAGCAGCTTGAGCGGCCCGGATGAGCAGTTCTTC. The full variable domain, completed using reference TRBV7-2 and TRBJ2-1, is GAGVSQSPSNKVTEKGKDVELRCDPISGHTALYWYRQSLGQGLEFLIYFQGNSAPDKSGLPSDRFSAERTGGSVSTLTIQRTQQEDSAVYLCASSLSGPDEQFFGPGTRLTVL.